Listed below are T cell receptor beta chains from one sample, sequenced in a study of OX40 agonist ivuxolimab in advanced cancers. Produced via immunoSEQ multiplex PCR; TCRdb's table is partial and in-frame only. The repertoire holds 55,000 to 75,000 clones, with roughly 86% as singletons. The sample consisted of CD4+ or CD8+ T cells sorted from blood, taken in a trial of the OX40 agonist ivuxolimab. All receptors come from an adult with an advanced solid tumor such as melanoma, head and neck, liver or kidney cancer. Each CDR3 is given with its conserved first and last residue. D genes are given only for firm matches. Size values are once, few and many counts, or a class for expanded clones, and some rows have none.

TRBJ1-2 few TRBV7-8 NA TGTGCCAGCAGCTCGCGTTATGGCTACACCTTC CASSSRYGYTF
TRBJ2-5 NA TRBV7-6 NA TGTGCCAGCAGTCGGGGACGTCAAGAGACCCAGTACTTC CASSRGRQETQYF
TRBJ2-1 NA TRBV27 TRBD2 TGTGCCAGCAGTTTCGGGACTAGCGGGCCACGGGAGCAGTTCTTC CASSFGTSGPREQFF
TRBJ2-7 NA TRBV28 NA TGTGCCAGCAGGGGGGGGCAGGGGTGGAGTGAGCAGTACTTC CASRGGQGWSEQYF
TRBJ2-1 NA TRBV7-2 NA TGTGCCAGCAGCCTGATTGCCGTCCGCTACAATGAGCAGTTCTTC CASSLIAVRYNEQFF
TRBJ2-7 NA TRBV7-9 NA TGTGCCAGCGGAAGCGCAGGGGGGATCTCCTACGAGCAGTACTTC CASGSAGGISYEQYF
TRBJ2-3 NA TRBV5-5 TRBD1 TGTGCCAGCAGCAGACAGGGGGCCCACACAGATACGCAGTATTTT CASSRQGAHTDTQYF
TRBJ2-5 NA TRBV19 NA TGTGCCAGTAGTAGATCTAGCGGAGGGGGGGGAGAGACCCAGTACTTC CASSRSSGGGGETQYF
TRBJ1-5 NA TRBV7-2 TRBD1 TGTGCCAGCACCGTAAAGACAGGGGCCAATCAGCCCCAGCATTTT CASTVKTGANQPQHF
TRBJ1-2 NA TRBV28 TRBD1 TGTGCCAGCAGTTTACCAGGGGGCCGCTATGGCTACACCTTC CASSLPGGRYGYTF
TRBJ1-2 once TRBV6-1 NA TGTGCCAGCAGTGAAGCGCTCGGACAGCCAACCTATGGCTACACCTTC CASSEALGQPTYGYTF
TRBJ1-1 NA TRBV6-4 NA TGTGCCAGCAGCCTCCAGATGAACACTGAAGCTTTCTTT CASSLQMNTEAFF
TRBJ1-2 NA TRBV10-2 NA TGCGCCAGCAGGCCGGACACTCACCCTAACTATGGCTACACCTTC CASRPDTHPNYGYTF
TRBJ2-5 NA TRBV9 TRBD1 TGTGCCAGCAGCAAAACAGGGGGCACGTACCAAGAGACCCAGTACTTC CASSKTGGTYQETQYF
TRBJ2-1 NA TRBV7-2 NA TGTGCCAGCAGCTTAAGTGTCAAGGGGGAGCAGTTCTTC CASSLSVKGEQFF
TRBJ2-3 NA TRBV28 NA TGTGCCAGCAGTCCGACTGTTAGCACAGATACGCAGTATTTT CASSPTVSTDTQYF
TRBJ2-2 NA TRBV7-8 TRBD2 TGTGCCAGCAGCTTATTGGCTAGCGGATCCACCGGGGAGCTGTTTTTT CASSLLASGSTGELFF
TRBJ2-5 NA TRBV25-1 TRBD2 TGTGCCAGCAGTCCTACCTTAGCGGGACTGGAGACCCAGTACTTC CASSPTLAGLETQYF
TRBJ2-1 NA TRBV30 NA TGTGCCTGGAGTAGGATGGAGGGGGCTAATGAGCAGTTCTTC CAWSRMEGANEQFF
TRBJ2-5 NA TRBV18 TRBD1 TGTGCCAGCTCGGGGCAGGGGGTCCAAGAGACCCAGTACTTC CASSGQGVQETQYF
TRBJ2-7 NA TRBV19 NA TGTGCCACCTCTGGGTCCCAGGGGATCTACGAGCAGTACTTC CATSGSQGIYEQYF
TRBJ1-1 NA TRBV10-3 NA TGTGCCACCCGGACCTCCACTGAAGCTTTCTTT CATRTSTEAFF
TRBJ1-3 NA TRBV14 NA TGTGCCAGCAGCCAAAACCTACATTCTGGAAACACCATATATTTT CASSQNLHSGNTIYF
TRBJ2-5 NA TRBV14 TRBD2 TGTGCCAGCAGCCCACGACTAGCGGGAGCCCCCTCAGAGACCCAGTACTTC CASSPRLAGAPSETQYF
TRBJ1-5 NA TRBV28 NA TGTGCCAGCAGATCCGACAGCTATCAGCCCCAGCATTTT CASRSDSYQPQHF
TRBJ1-1 NA TRBV6-1 NA TGTGCCAGCAAACTAAGAATGAACACTGAAGCTTTCTTT CASKLRMNTEAFF
TRBJ1-1 NA TRBV19 NA TGTGCCAGTAGTACACAAAGAAACACTGAAGCTTTCTTT CASSTQRNTEAFF
TRBJ1-2 few TRBV6-5 NA TGTGCCAGCAGTTACAAGGGTACGCACACCTTC CASSYKGTHTF
TRBJ2-7 NA TRBV7-6 NA TGTGCCAGCAGCTTAGCCGCAAAGCGACCCTCCTACGAGCAGTACTTC CASSLAAKRPSYEQYF
TRBJ1-4 NA TRBV7-2 TRBD1 TGTGCCAGCAGCCCACGGACAGGGTCTAATGAAAAACTGTTTTTT CASSPRTGSNEKLFF
TRBJ2-5 NA TRBV29-1 NA TGCAGCGTTGCAACAGAGGGTAAGGAGACCCAGTACTTC CSVATEGKETQYF
TRBJ2-1 NA TRBV30 TRBD2 TGTGCCTGGAGTCCCACGGGGGCGGGAGGAGGCTACAATGAGCAGTTCTTC CAWSPTGAGGGYNEQFF
TRBJ2-3 NA TRBV28 TRBD1 TGTGCCAGCAGTGTGGGACAGGGGAGCACAGATACGCAGTATTTT CASSVGQGSTDTQYF
TRBJ2-4 NA TRBV19 TRBD2 TGTGCCAGTAGTGGGCTCGAGGGGACTAGCGGGCTAGGGGAAAACATTCAGTACTTC CASSGLEGTSGLGENIQYF
TRBJ2-3 NA TRBV4-3 TRBD2 TGCGCCAGCAGCCCCGGGGCGGGAGTTCTTTATACGCAGTATTTT CASSPGAGVLYTQYF
TRBJ2-2 NA TRBV7-3 NA TGTGCCAGCAGCTTATCTAGGAGCACCGGGGAGCTGTTTTTT CASSLSRSTGELFF
TRBJ2-5 NA TRBV30 TRBD2 TGTGCCTGGAGATCTAGCGGGATTATAGAGACCCAGTACTTC CAWRSSGIIETQYF
TRBJ2-4 few TRBV2 NA TGTGCCAGCAGTGATGGCCCTACTGGCAGTTTCATTCAGTACTTC CASSDGPTGSFIQYF
TRBJ2-5 NA TRBV9 NA TGTGCCAGCAGCGTAGGCGGTCAAGAGACCCAGTACTTC CASSVGGQETQYF
TRBJ2-7 once TRBV5-4 NA TGTGCCAGCAGCTCCACGGGAGTACACGAGCAGTACTTC CASSSTGVHEQYF
TRBJ2-7 NA TRBV29-1 NA TGCAGCGGAACGGGACCCTCACCCGAGCAGTACTTC CSGTGPSPEQYF
TRBJ2-7 NA TRBV7-9 TRBD2 TGTGCCAGCAGCTTAGCCAGCGGGAGTATTCCGTCCTACGAGCAGTACTTC CASSLASGSIPSYEQYF
TRBJ1-5 many TRBV19 NA TGTGCCAGTAGTCCGCCCGGGGAGTGGAGCAATCAGCCCCAGCATTTT CASSPPGEWSNQPQHF
TRBJ1-3 NA TRBV11-2 NA TGTGCCAGCAGCGTAAACAGGGCTATCGGTGGAAACACCATATATTTT CASSVNRAIGGNTIYF
TRBJ2-2 NA TRBV19 TRBD2 TGTGCCAGTAGTTCCAGCGGGAGCGCCGGGGAGCTGTTTTTT CASSSSGSAGELFF
TRBJ2-3 NA TRBV5-4 NA TGTGCCAGCAGCTTGGCCTCAGTGGATACGCAGTATTTT CASSLASVDTQYF
TRBJ1-2 NA TRBV27 NA TGTGCCAGCAGTTCCGGGGGGATGAGCTACACCTTC CASSSGGMSYTF
TRBJ2-7 once TRBV5-1 TRBD2 TGCGCCAGCAGCCTTGGATCCGGGACTAGCCGCGACGAGCAGTACTTC CASSLGSGTSRDEQYF
TRBJ1-2 NA TRBV14 TRBD1 TGTGCCAGCAGCCCTCCGACAGGGGCCCTTGGCTATGGCTACACCTTC CASSPPTGALGYGYTF
TRBJ2-4 once TRBV29-1 TRBD1 TGCAGCGTTGAAATGCAGGGGGCGGACATTCAGTACTTC CSVEMQGADIQYF
TRBJ2-7 once TRBV5-8 NA TGTGCCAGCAGCTTTAGACGGGAGAGCTCCTACGAGCAGTACTTC CASSFRRESSYEQYF